One and the same sample provided the 19 T cell receptor beta chains below, sequenced in a study of T cells in Graves' hyperthyroidism and ophthalmopathy (dated by TCRdb to the late 2010s). Preparation of the library involved multiplex PCR. TCRdb records Illumina HiSeq 2000 as the sequencer. The TCR beta CDR3 regions were amplified from the RNA transcripts. The first round of RT-PCR for the TCR CDR3 was performed with the HTBI primer set and the Qiagen OneStep RT-PCR kit. The public sequencing data were trimmed at Q25 with fastp and processed into clonotypes with MiXCR by TCRdb, which kept only in-frame beta chains. Records with the same CDR3 protein are collapsed into one entry carrying the most frequent genes and DNA. Recorded for this sample are about 560,000 distinct CDR3 sequences; over 15% of them occurred a single time. About 17% of the sample is in the top ten clones. The specimen sequenced was blood. These TCRs come from a young woman with Graves' hyperthyroidism.

The chain couples TRBV12-5 to TRBJ2-3; D unclear. This CDR3 contains 17 residues. V was cut by 9 bases and J by 3 bases, with 25 bases left in between. Germline loops: CDR1 LGHNT, CDR2 FRNRAP. The CDR3 DNA follows: TGTGCTAGGACCCAGATCTCACCCCCACAGAGGACAGATACGCAGTATTTT. Its protein is CARTQISPPQRTDTQYF.

Here the CDR3 reads CASGVVGQPQHF. As DNA, the CDR3 is TGTGCCAGCGGGGTAGTGGGGCAGCCCCAGCATTTT. The J gene is TRBJ1-5, the V gene TRBV7-9; the D is unclear. CDR3 length: 12 residues. Germline CDR1 and CDR2: SEHNR and FQNEAQ (reference sequence). Trimming removed 8 bases from V and 7 bases from J, with 12 bases in between.

The chain couples TRBV4-3 to TRBJ1-2; TRBD1 is a possible D gene (5 bases). This CDR3 region has 17 residues. CDR1 LGHNA and CDR2 YSLEER come from the germline V gene. V lost 2 bases to trimming and J lost 5 bases, with 21 bases between them. CDR3 nucleotide sequence: TGCGCCAGCAGCCAAACCCGGGACTCCGGAAAACTATATGGCTACACCTTC. The encoded protein is CASSQTRDSGKLYGYTF.

This chain joins TRBV11-2 and TRBJ2-1; possibly TRBD1 or TRBD2 for D (6 bases each). V lost 5 bases and J 0 bases, leaving 11 bases between the germline ends. The CDR3 is 15 amino acids. Germline CDR1 is SGHAT and CDR2 is FQNNGV. The CDR3 region has the DNA TGTGCCAGCAGCCAAGAGGGGGGCTCCTACAATGAGCAGTTCTTC. Protein product: CASSQEGGSYNEQFF.

The chain uses TRBV7-8 and TRBJ2-1; TRBD2 matches at 11 bases. J gave up 9 bases and V 5 bases, and 15 bases lay outside the gene matches. The CDR3 covers 17 residues. Germline values: CDR1 SGHVS, CDR2 FQNEAQ. CDR3 DNA sequence: TGTGCCAGCAGCCTATCAATAGCGGGAGGGACCGCTGTTGAGCAGTTCTTC. This codes for CASSLSIAGGTAVEQFF.

This clonotype was detected only a few times. V is TRBV15 and J is TRBJ1-5; D is perhaps TRBD1 (6 bases). This CDR3 is 17 amino acids long. The V and J ends lost 6 bases and 2 bases respectively, with 20 bases between them. Germline CDR1 is LNHNV and CDR2 is YYDKDF (reference sequence). The CDR3 region has the DNA TGTGCCACCAGTATTCTCGGGGGCGCAACGGGCAATCAGCCCCAGCATTTT. It codes for CATSILGGATGNQPQHF. Together with reference TRBV15 and TRBJ1-5, the CDR3 gives the full variable domain: DAMVIQNPRYQVTQFGKPVTLSCSQTLNHNVMYWYQQKSSQAPKLLFHYYDKDFNNEADTPDNFQSRRPNTSFCFLDIRSPGLGDTAMYLCATSILGGATGNQPQHFGDGTRLSIL.

This clonotype was seen a handful of times. The genes are TRBV6-1 and TRBJ1-1; D gene unclear. CDR1 and CDR2 from the germline V gene are MNHNS and SASEGT. The CDR3 covers 11 residues. Trimming removed 11 bases from V and 7 bases from J, with 14 bases in between. CDR3 region: CAVNAGSEAFF. The CDR3 nucleotides are TGTGCCGTAAACGCCGGGAGTGAAGCTTTCTTT.

This clonotype came up many times. The chain links TRBV20-1 to TRBJ1-3; TRBD1 is a possible D gene (5 bases). This CDR3 comprises 14 residues. CDR1 is DFQATT, CDR2 SNEGSKA, per germline (reference sequence). V was clipped by 6 bases and J by 2 bases, with 14 bases between them. In DNA form, the CDR3 reads TGCAGTGCCCGCCCAGGGATCGCTGGAAACACCATATATTTT. Protein: CSARPGIAGNTIYF.

V is TRBV5-6 and J is TRBJ2-1, with a weak D call TRBD1 (6 bases). The V gene's germline CDR1 is SGHDT and CDR2 YYEEEE. Trimming left V 5 bases short and J 0 bases short, with 15 bases between. The CDR3 length is 16 residues. CDR3 amino acids: CASRPGQLSSYNEQFF. The CDR3 coding sequence is TGTGCCAGCAGACCCGGACAGCTGAGCTCCTACAATGAGCAGTTCTTC.

This clonotype was detected ten times or more. V gene TRBV2 combines with J gene TRBJ1-6; 8 nucleotides agree with TRBD1. The germline gives CDR1 SNHLY, CDR2 FYNNEI. The CDR3 is made up of 13 amino acids. Losses at the gene ends were 6 bases for V and 5 bases for J; bases not matched to a gene: 0. CDR3 bases: TGTGCCAGCAGGACAGGGGATAATTCACCCCTCCACTTT. Protein: CASRTGDNSPLHF.

This clonotype was seen ten or more times. This rearrangement joins TRBV3-1 to TRBJ2-1; no definite D call. The CDR3 is made up of 13 amino acids. The germline gives CDR1 LGHDT, CDR2 YNNKEL (reference sequence). Between the trimmed V and J ends, which lost 0 bases and 10 bases, there was a span of 10 bases. The CDR3 bases are TGTGCCAGCAGCCAAGATCGGGCTGGCGAGCAGTTCTTC. Translation: CASSQDRAGEQFF.

In its sample, this clonotype was seen many times. The rearrangement uses TRBV7-9 and TRBJ2-1, with 12 bases identical to TRBD2. CDR3 length: 15 residues. Germline V lookup: CDR1 SEHNR, CDR2 FQNEAQ (reference sequence). V shed 5 bases, J shed 9 bases, and the junction held 8 bases outside the gene matches. The CDR3 loop is CASSTRLAGAVEQFF. DNA of the CDR3: TGTGCCAGCAGCACCAGACTAGCGGGAGCTGTTGAGCAGTTCTTC.

This clonotype was recorded a few times. The CDR3 sequence: CASRNTGGPYNEQFF. CDR3 nucleotide sequence: TGTGCCAGCAGAAATACGGGAGGACCTTACAATGAGCAGTTCTTC. The V and J genes are TRBV6-1 and TRBJ2-1; 7 bases match TRBD2. Germline V gene sequence: CDR1 MNHNS, CDR2 SASEGT. V lost 6 bases to trimming and J lost 4 bases; unmatched junction nucleotides: 9. This CDR3 is 15 amino acids long.

The chain has TRBV2 and TRBJ1-1; TRBD1 matches at 8 bases. This CDR3 has 12 amino acids. V trimming: 6 bases; J trimming: 10 bases; junction bases outside the gene matches: 7. In germline, CDR1 is SNHLY, CDR2 FYNNEI. CDR3 amino acids: CASSARGLVAFF. CDR3 nucleotides: TGTGCCAGCAGCGCCAGGGGGCTTGTAGCTTTCTTT.

This chain connects TRBV10-3 to TRBJ2-5; D gene uncertain. Trimming took 5 bases from V and 0 from J, leaving 16 bases between them. CDR1 ENHRY and CDR2 SYGVKD come from the germline V gene. CDR3 length: 16 residues. CDR3 nucleotides: TGTGCCATCAGTATCACCCCAGACCAGTACCAAGAGACCCAGTACTTC. This gives the protein CAISITPDQYQETQYF.

The chain uses TRBV25-1 and TRBJ2-5; D remains unclear. CDR1 and CDR2 (germline): MGHDK, SYGVNS. V shed 5 bases and J shed 3 bases, with 13 bases lying between them. This CDR3 contains 14 residues. CDR3 in DNA: TGTGCCAGCAGTCCGTCTGGGTGGGAAGAGACCCAGTACTTC. This sequence encodes CASSPSGWEETQYF.

The sample holds a few counts of this clonotype. The V call is TRBV4-2, the J call TRBJ1-6; 10 nucleotides line up with TRBD1. The germline CDR1 and CDR2 sequences are LGHNA and YNFKEQ. The CDR3 loop spans 18 amino acids. V gave up 2 bases and J gave up 6 bases; unmatched junction bases: 10. CDR3 coding DNA: TGTGCCAGCAGCCAAACGACGACAGGGGGCATCAGTAATTCACCCCTCCACTTT. Residues: CASSQTTTGGISNSPLHF.

This clonotype was detected ten times or more. The chain has TRBV2 and TRBJ2-7; TRBD2 agrees at 7 bases. The J segment lost 4 bases and the V segment lost 6 bases, leaving 9 bases of the junction unmatched. The CDR3 runs to 14 residues. CDR1 SNHLY and CDR2 FYNNEI come from the germline V gene. The CDR3 bases are TGTGCCAGCAGGCGGCGCGGAGCGGGGTACGAGCAGTACTTC. Residues: CASRRRGAGYEQYF.

This clonotype was recorded many times. The V gene is TRBV7-9, the J gene TRBJ1-1; D is possibly TRBD1 (5 bases). Trimming took 1 base from V and 3 from J, leaving 9 bases between them. This CDR3 is built from 14 residues. Germline CDR1 reads SEHNR; CDR2 reads FQNEAQ (reference sequence). For the CDR3, the DNA is TGTGCCAGCAGCTTAGGCGGACAATACACTGAAGCTTTCTTT. Translation: CASSLGGQYTEAFF. The entire variable domain, with the rest obtained from reference TRBV7-9 and TRBJ1-1, is as follows: DTGVSQNPRHKITKRGQNVTFRCDPISEHNRLYWYRQTLGQGPEFLTYFQNEAQLEKSRLLSDRFSAERPKGSFSTLEIQRTEQGDSAMYLCASSLGGQYTEAFFGQGTRLTVV.